This T cell receptor (beta chain) was documented in a study of OX40 agonist ivuxolimab in advanced cancers. Study-level information: Patients undergoing dose escalation presented with hepatocellular carcinoma, melanoma, renal cell or head and neck cancer. Three patients, one with hepatocellular carcinoma and two with cutaneous melanoma, achieved partial responses.

TCRdb's table, derived via immunoSEQ multiplex PCR, lists solely in-frame clones and lacks some. The profile shows about 61,000 clones, approximately 82% of them singletons. On cycle 4 day 1 and cycle 7 day 1, as well as at baseline, blood was sampled. The CDR3 consists of 13 residues. The germline CDR1 and CDR2 sequences are PRHDT and FYEKMQ (reference sequence). Trimming removed 6 bases from V and 5 bases from J; junction bases left unmatched: 2. The material was CD4+ or CD8+ T cells sorted from blood, obtained in a trial of the OX40 agonist ivuxolimab. The receptor was isolated from an adult with an advanced solid tumor such as melanoma, head and neck, liver or kidney cancer. V usage is TRBV13 and J usage is TRBJ2-1; 9 bases agree with TRBD2. DNA of the CDR3: TGTGCCAGCAGACTAGCGGGTAACAATGAGCAGTTCTTC. This translates into CASRLAGNNEQFF.